This passage covers 25 T cell receptor beta chains from one sample sequenced in a study of spatial heterogeneity in lung cancer. TCRdb re-derived calls from the 5' RACE reads in MiXCR, one entry per CDR3 protein. Seen here are 2,000 to 2,500 distinct CDR3 sequences, 55% observed once, and the top ten hold about 8.6%. Documented time point: blood at routine non-recurrence follow-up after resection. The sample was PBMCs, taken at follow-up. Receptor source: a female donor with early-stage non-small cell lung cancer.

As regards this clonotype: This beta chain came through as a stray read in a library set up for alpha chains, and its size says little. This chain links TRBV7-8 with TRBJ2-1, with D maybe TRBD2 (5 bases). Trimming took 5 bases from V and 6 from J, leaving 14 bases between them. The CDR3 has 14 amino acids. Per germline, CDR1 SGHVS and CDR2 FQNEAQ. In DNA form, the CDR3 reads TGTGCCAGCAGCGCCGGGATCGCTTTCAATGAGCAGTTCTTC. Amino acids: CASSAGIAFNEQFF.

The count of this clonotype is one. This beta chain is an off-target read within a library intended for alpha chains, so its frequency means little. The chain combines TRBV5-1 with TRBJ2-2, with 11 bases that match TRBD2. Germline V lookup: CDR1 SGHRS, CDR2 YFSETQ. With 9 bases clipped from V and 1 base from J, the junction kept 8 bases outside the gene matches. CDR3 size: 16 residues. CDR3 region: CATQPLAGGNTGELFF. Written as DNA, the CDR3 is TGCGCCACTCAACCCCTAGCGGGGGGGAACACCGGGGAGCTGTTTTTT. Full variable domain (missing parts from reference TRBV5-1 and TRBJ2-2): KAGVTQTPRYLIKTRGQQVTLSCSPISGHRSVSWYQQTPGQGLQFLFEYFSETQRNKGNFPGRFSGRQFSNSRSEMNVSTLELGDSALYLCATQPLAGGNTGELFFGEGSRLTVL.

About this clonotype itself: This beta chain represents an off-target read in a library built for alpha chains; its size is of limited meaning. The genes are TRBV6-2 or TRBV6-3 and TRBJ2-4, with 7 bases matching TRBD1. Per the germline V gene, CDR1 is MNHEY and CDR2 is SVGEGT. V dropped 7 bases and J dropped 7; count of bases not matched to a gene: 7. The length of the CDR3 is 13 residues. The CDR3 coding sequence is TGTGCCAGCAAGGGGGCGGGCGTGAACATTCAGTACTTC. Protein product: CASKGAGVNIQYF.

The table lists this clonotype with a few counts. This beta chain slipped into a library made for alpha chains as a stray read, so its size is not meaningful. This rearrangement joins TRBV7-9 to TRBJ1-1; the match to TRBD1 covers 8 bases. The germline V gene has CDR1 SEHNR and CDR2 FQNEAQ (reference sequence). The CDR3 is 12 amino acids. The V and J ends lost 4 bases and 8 bases, in that order; junction bases with no gene match: 3. The chain's CDR3 is CASSWTGNEAFF. The DNA for the CDR3 is TGTGCCAGCAGCTGGACAGGGAACGAAGCTTTCTTT.

A remark on this clonotype: The size of this beta chain means little, since it is a stray read in a library made for alpha chains. The rearrangement joins TRBV19 to TRBJ2-6; D ambiguous. The CDR3 runs 16 residues. Trimming shortened V by 5 bases and J by 3 bases, and 14 bases separated the two germline ends. Germline V gene sequence: CDR1 LNHDA, CDR2 SQIVND (reference sequence). CDR3 region: CASSLPLGVGANVLTF. Written as DNA, the CDR3 is TGTGCCAGTAGTCTACCCCTTGGGGTTGGGGCCAACGTCCTGACTTTC.

In the case of this clonotype: This beta chain appears as a stray read in a library generated for alpha chains; its size is not informative. V is TRBV11-2 and J is TRBJ2-2; TRBD2 aligns across 8 bases. CDR3 size: 16 residues. The germline gives CDR1 SGHAT, CDR2 FQNNGV. Trimming took 5 bases from V and 3 from J; bases not matched to a gene: 8. CDR3 protein: CASSHPAGADTGELFF. The CDR3 DNA reads as TGTGCCAGCAGCCACCCAGCGGGAGCAGACACCGGGGAGCTGTTTTTT.

Note on this clonotype: Within a library made for alpha chains, this beta chain is off target, and its count is uninformative. This sequence joins TRBV25-1 and TRBJ2-3, with D perhaps matching TRBD1 or TRBD2 (5 bases each). Trimming removed 1 base at V and 1 base at J, with 9 bases between. The CDR3 is made up of 15 amino acids. Germline CDR1 MGHDK, CDR2 SYGVNS. The CDR3 DNA reads TGTGCCAGCAGTGAATCACGGGGCCGCACAGATACGCAGTATTTT. Encoded protein: CASSESRGRTDTQYF.

This clonotype has more than one count but fewer than ten. For a library built for alpha chains, this beta chain is a stray read; little rests on its size. The rearrangement joins TRBV6-2 or TRBV6-3 to TRBJ2-7; D assignment may be TRBD1 or TRBD2 (5 bases each). V lost 6 bases and J 3 bases, leaving 15 bases between the germline ends. Looked up from germline, CDR1 is MNHEY and CDR2 is SVGEGT. This CDR3 spans 14 amino acids. This CDR3 is CASRSPGRRYEQYV. The CDR3 DNA reads TGTGCCAGCAGATCTCCGGGACGTCGCTACGAGCAGTACGTC.

By share, this clonotype counts as large. A library prepared for alpha chains yielded this beta chain as an off-target read; its size is of little meaning. The chain recombines TRBV30 with TRBJ2-1; 10 nucleotides align to TRBD2. The CDR3 contains 14 residues. Trimming at V came to 4 bases and at J to 5 bases, leaving 5 bases not matched to a gene. Per germline, CDR1 GTSNPN and CDR2 SVGIG (reference sequence). CDR3 DNA sequence: TGTGCCTGGACCGGACTAGCGGATAACAATGAGCAGTTCTTC. This encodes CAWTGLADNNEQFF.

With respect to this clonotype: For a library built for alpha chains, this beta chain is a stray read; little rests on its size. This rearrangement joins TRBV21-1 to TRBJ2-7; the table calls TRBD2, which could not be checked here. TRBV21-1 is annotated as a pseudogene. The CDR3 is 13 amino acids. The CDR3 nucleotides are TGTGCCAGCAGCACGACTAGTGATTACGAGCAGTACGTC. Protein: CASSTTSDYEQYV.

Worth noting for this clonotype: Because the library targeted alpha chains, this beta chain is an off-target read whose size means little. DNA of the CDR3: TGCAGTGCTTTCTATCGGGCTAGCTCCTACAATGAGCAGTTCTTC. Translating gives CSAFYRASSYNEQFF. The rearrangement links TRBV20-1 to TRBJ2-1, with D uncertain. This CDR3 contains 15 residues. The germline gives CDR1 DFQATT, CDR2 SNEGSKA (reference sequence). V was clipped by 5 bases and J by 0 bases, with 14 bases between them.

This clonotype is a singleton in its sample. The library was built for alpha chains, so this beta chain is an off-target read and its size means little. The chain recombines TRBV4-1 with TRBJ2-5; D unresolved. With 2 bases removed from V and 5 bases from J, the gap between germline ends came to 6 bases. This CDR3 is 12 amino acids long. Per germline, CDR1 MGHRA and CDR2 YSYEKL. CDR3 DNA sequence: TGCGCCAGCAGCCAAATTGCGGAGACCCAGTACTTC. Translating gives CASSQIAETQYF.

A note on this clonotype: The size of this beta chain means little, since it is a stray read in a library made for alpha chains. The chain combines TRBV12-5 with TRBJ2-3; no firm D call. Germline lookup yields CDR1 LGHNT and CDR2 FRNRAP. The CDR3 loop spans 17 amino acids. V was trimmed by 5 bases and J by 0 bases, leaving 18 bases between them. The CDR3 nucleotides read TGTGCTAGTGGTCCCCCCCTCCGTTTTGTTAGCACAGATACGCAGTATTTT. It is translated as CASGPPLRFVSTDTQYF.

This clonotype was seen a few times. Being off target in a library aimed at alpha chains, this beta chain has a size of little meaning. This chain links TRBV24-1 with TRBJ2-2; perhaps TRBD1 as D (5 bases). This CDR3 is built from 15 residues. V was clipped by 7 bases and J by 6 bases, with 17 bases between them. Germline V gives CDR1 KGHDR, CDR2 SFDVKD. CDR3 amino acids: CATRANAGYAGELFF. For the CDR3, the DNA is TGTGCCACCAGGGCCAACGCAGGGTACGCCGGGGAGCTGTTTTTT.

In the case of this clonotype: With the library built for alpha chains, this beta chain is off target and its frequency is not meaningful. The chain joins TRBV5-1 to TRBJ2-5; possible D gene TRBD2, 5 bases. The CDR3 runs 14 residues. Trimming removed 4 bases from V and 5 bases from J, with 15 bases in between. Germline CDR1 reads SGHRS; CDR2 reads YFSETQ. CDR3 in amino acids: CASSPGGRTETQYF. DNA for the CDR3: TGCGCCAGCAGCCCTGGCGGGCGGACGGAGACCCAGTACTTC.

This clonotype came up a few times. Being off target in a library aimed at alpha chains, this beta chain has a size of little meaning. This chain uses TRBV11-1 with TRBJ2-1, with D tentatively TRBD2 (6 bases). The CDR3 has 13 amino acids. From germline, CDR1 is SGHAT and CDR2 FQDESV (reference sequence). Trimming took 4 bases from V and 10 from J, leaving 14 bases between them. The CDR3 region is CASSSLANREQFF. The CDR3 coding sequence is TGTGCCAGCAGCTCCCTAGCGAACCGGGAGCAGTTCTTC.

This clonotype has a handful of counts. Since the library was made to target alpha chains, this beta chain is a stray read and its abundance is not meaningful. CDR3 protein: CASGLDNYGYTF. DNA for the CDR3: TGTGCTAGTGGTTTGGATAACTATGGCTACACCTTC. The chain is built from TRBV12-5 and TRBJ1-2; no clear D. The germline V gene encodes CDR1 LGHNT and CDR2 FRNRAP. This CDR3 has 12 residues. V gave up 1 base and J gave up 1 base, with 1 base separating them.

On this clonotype itself: This beta chain is an unintended read in a library built for alpha chains; its size means little. The chain couples TRBV5-1 to TRBJ2-5; possible D gene TRBD2, 6 bases. Deletions cut 4 bases from V and 5 bases from J, with 12 bases between. Germline-derived CDR1 and CDR2 are SGHRS and YFSETQ. The CDR3 consists of 13 residues. The CDR3 nucleotides read TGCGCCAGCAGCCCCACGGGAGACGAGACCCAGTACTTC. This codes for CASSPTGDETQYF. Supplemented by reference TRBV5-1 and TRBJ2-5, the full variable domain reads KAGVTQTPRYLIKTRGQQVTLSCSPISGHRSVSWYQQTPGQGLQFLFEYFSETQRNKGNFPGRFSGRQFSNSRSEMNVSTLELGDSALYLCASSPTGDETQYFGPGTRLLVL.

Comment on this clonotype: A library prepared for alpha chains yielded this beta chain as an off-target read; its size is of little meaning. The genes are TRBV7-9 and TRBJ2-1, with 10 bases fitting TRBD2. CDR1 is SEHNR and CDR2 is FQNEAQ in the germline V gene (reference sequence). The CDR3 has 15 amino acids. Germline trimming cut 1 base from V and 7 bases from J; bases unmatched to any gene: 4. The CDR3 loop reads CASSLEAGGPNEQFF. In DNA, the CDR3 is TGTGCCAGCAGCTTAGAAGCGGGAGGGCCGAATGAGCAGTTCTTC.

Comments on this clonotype: The size of this beta chain means little, since it is a stray read in a library made for alpha chains. V and J are TRBV7-9 and TRBJ2-3; D assignment may be TRBD1 or TRBD2 (6 bases each). The ends were cut back, 4 bases at V and 11 bases at J, with 34 bases in the middle. Germline loops: CDR1 SEHNR, CDR2 FQNEAQ (reference sequence). The CDR3 covers 19 residues. In DNA form, the CDR3 reads TGTGCCAGCAGCTCTGGAGGGCGAGCGAGCAGGTGGATGGGCAGGGGGCAGTATTTT. Residues: CASSSGGRASRWMGRGQYF.

Of note for this clonotype: Because this beta chain is a stray read in a library intended to capture alpha chains, its abundance should not be given much weight. The rearrangement joins TRBV13 to TRBJ2-3; 8 positions match TRBD2. Per germline, CDR1 PRHDT and CDR2 FYEKMQ (reference sequence). After removal of 5 bases from V and 1 base from J, the junction contained 5 bases not matched to a gene. CDR3 length: 15 residues. The CDR3 sequence is CASSVSGTGTDTQYF. CDR3 DNA sequence: TGTGCCAGCAGCGTTAGCGGGACGGGCACAGATACGCAGTATTTT. Full variable domain (missing parts from reference TRBV13 and TRBJ2-3): AAGVIQSPRHLIKEKRETATLKCYPIPRHDTVYWYQQGPGQDPQFLISFYEKMQSDKGSIPDRFSAQQFSDYHSELNMSSLELGDSALYFCASSVSGTGTDTQYFGPGTRLTVL.

As concerns this clonotype: This beta chain is an off-target read within a library intended for alpha chains, so its frequency means little. The chain joins TRBV19 to TRBJ2-1; perhaps TRBD2 as D (6 bases). Trimming took off 11 bases at V and 5 bases at J, with 19 bases between the two ends. Germline V gene sequence: CDR1 LNHDA, CDR2 SQIVND (reference sequence). The CDR3 is 14 residues long. The CDR3 sequence: CASNVPGLNNEQFF. The CDR3 bases are TGTGCCTCGAACGTACCGGGACTCAACAATGAGCAGTTCTTC. Full variable domain (rest looked up from reference TRBV19 and TRBJ2-1): DGGITQSPKYLFRKEGQNVTLSCEQNLNHDAMYWYRQDPGQGLRLIYYSQIVNDFQKGDIAEGYSVSREKKESFPLTVTSAQKNPTAFYLCASNVPGLNNEQFFGPGTRLTVL.

Details on this clonotype: The library was designed around alpha chains, so this beta chain is a stray read whose abundance carries little weight. This rearrangement joins TRBV4-1 to TRBJ1-1; TRBD1 matches at 7 bases. Unmatched junction bases numbered 4, after V lost 6 bases and J lost 0 bases. Germline values: CDR1 MGHRA, CDR2 YSYEKL. This CDR3 is 14 amino acids long. The CDR3 coding sequence is TGCGCCAGCAGTCAGGGACAGATGAACACTGAAGCTTTCTTT. It specifies CASSQGQMNTEAFF.

Comments on this clonotype: This beta chain represents an off-target read in a library built for alpha chains; its size is of limited meaning. The V gene is TRBV6-1, the J gene TRBJ2-1; D uncertain. The V end lost 7 bases, the J end lost 8 bases, and 12 bases lay between the germline ends. This CDR3 has 12 residues. CDR1 and CDR2 (germline): MNHNS, SASEGT. In nucleotides, the CDR3 is TGTGCCAGCACCCACACACTCTATGAGCAGTTCTTC. It yields the protein CASTHTLYEQFF.

For this clonotype: This beta chain was picked up by a library intended for alpha chains and is off target, so its count carries little meaning. The chain has TRBV12-3 or TRBV12-4 and TRBJ2-5, with D maybe TRBD2 (6 bases). Trimming removed 0 bases at V and 4 bases at J, with 15 bases between. CDR3 length: 16 amino acids. The CDR3 region is CASSLALARVGETQYF. The DNA for the CDR3 is TGTGCCAGCAGTTTAGCTCTAGCGAGAGTAGGAGAGACCCAGTACTTC.